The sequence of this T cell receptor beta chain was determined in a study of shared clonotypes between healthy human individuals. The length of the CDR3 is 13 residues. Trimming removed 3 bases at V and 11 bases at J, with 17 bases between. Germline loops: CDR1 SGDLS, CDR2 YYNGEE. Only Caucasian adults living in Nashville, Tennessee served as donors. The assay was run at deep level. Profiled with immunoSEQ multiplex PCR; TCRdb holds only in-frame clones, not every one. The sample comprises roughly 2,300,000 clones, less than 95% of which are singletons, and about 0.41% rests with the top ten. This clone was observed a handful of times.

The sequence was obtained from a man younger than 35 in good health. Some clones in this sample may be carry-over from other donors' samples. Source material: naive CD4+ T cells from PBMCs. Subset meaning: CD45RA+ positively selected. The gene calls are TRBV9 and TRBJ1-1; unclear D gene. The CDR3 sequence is CASSAAGEVGAFF. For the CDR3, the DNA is TGTGCCAGCAGCGCCGCAGGAGAGGTCGGGGCTTTCTTT.